This passage covers 23 T cell receptor beta chains from one sample sequenced in a study of blood T cell repertoires in COVID-19. Clones were sequenced by immunoSEQ multiplex PCR, and TCRdb holds only the in-frame ones, with some missing. The repertoire holds 250,000 to 300,000 clones, with 75% to 90% as singletons. Sequenced sample: peripheral blood. The receptors here all came from a woman between 55 and 75 years old with acute or convalescent COVID-19.

Here the CDR3 reads CATSDTGSYGYTF. CDR3 nucleotide sequence: TGTGCCACCAGTGATACAGGGTCCTATGGCTACACCTTC. This chain joins TRBV24-1 and TRBJ1-2, with D possibly TRBD1 on 6 matching bases. The CDR3 covers 13 residues. Germline assignment: CDR1 KGHDR and CDR2 SFDVKD. Trimming left V 3 bases short and J 4 bases short, with 8 bases between.

The V call is TRBV30, the J call TRBJ1-5; 7 positions match TRBD1. Germline lookup yields CDR1 GTSNPN and CDR2 SVGIG (reference sequence). The V and J ends lost 0 bases and 5 bases, in that order; junction bases with no gene match: 7. The CDR3 is 15 amino acids. CDR3 DNA: TGTGCCTGGAGTGTAACCCCCACAGGGGATCAGCCCCAGCATTTT. Translated, it gives CAWSVTPTGDQPQHF.

V usage is TRBV21-1 and J usage is TRBJ2-4; the table gives TRBD1 as D, unverified against the DNA. TRBV21-1 is termed a pseudogene. The CDR3 contains 21 residues. The CDR3 DNA is TGTGCCAGCAGCAAAGAGGGGACAGGAGGGCTTCCCAACCTAGCCAAAAACATTCAGTACTTC. Amino acid sequence: CASSKEGTGGLPNLAKNIQYF.

The J gene is TRBJ2-3, the V gene TRBV9; unclear D gene. V dropped 0 bases and J dropped 0 bases, with 8 bases sitting between them. The CDR3 sequence is 15 residues long. CDR1 is SGDLS, CDR2 YYNGEE, per germline. CDR3 amino acids: CASSVGSSSTDTQYF. The CDR3 region has the DNA TGTGCCAGCAGCGTAGGTTCAAGCAGCACAGATACGCAGTATTTT.

This chain links TRBV7-2 with TRBJ1-5, with a weak D call TRBD1 (6 bases). The CDR3 sequence is 15 residues long. Germline V gene data show CDR1 as SGHTA and CDR2 as FQGNSA. The ends were cut back, 1 base at V and 5 bases at J, with 12 bases in the middle. DNA of the CDR3: TGTGCCAGCAGCTTAGACTCGAGGGGGTATCAGCCCCAGCATTTT. It codes for CASSLDSRGYQPQHF.

This chain connects TRBV7-2 to TRBJ1-2; perhaps TRBD1 as D (6 bases). The CDR3 totals 12 residues. CDR1 SGHTA and CDR2 FQGNSA come from the germline V gene. V lost 5 bases and J lost 6, with 10 bases in between. The CDR3 loop is CASSIHRDGYTF. The CDR3 DNA is TGTGCCAGCAGCATCCACAGGGATGGCTACACCTTC.

A few counts support this clone. The V call is TRBV5-4, the J call TRBJ2-7; TRBD2 might be the D (5 bases). The CDR3 runs to 12 residues. Germline assignment: CDR1 SGHNT and CDR2 YYREEE (reference sequence). V lost 1 base and J 6 bases, leaving 8 bases between the germline ends. The CDR3 region is CASSLPAGEQYF. The CDR3 region has the DNA TGTGCCAGCAGCTTGCCCGCGGGCGAGCAGTACTTC.

The chain employs TRBV28 and TRBJ1-5, with no clear D. V dropped 5 bases and J dropped 4 bases, with 12 bases sitting between them. This CDR3 contains 14 residues. CDR1 MDHEN and CDR2 SYDVKM come from the germline V gene. CDR3 sequence (DNA): TGTGCCAGCAGTCCGCCATCCGGGAATCAGCCCCAGCATTTT. This codes for CASSPPSGNQPQHF.

V usage is TRBV5-1 and J usage is TRBJ1-5, with D possibly TRBD1 on 5 matching bases. Germline V gene sequence: CDR1 SGHRS, CDR2 YFSETQ. This CDR3 is built from 18 residues. V was pared by 0 bases and J by 4 bases, with 20 bases between. DNA for the CDR3: TGCGCCAGCAGCTTGGGTACCGGCGGGGGTTTTTGGAATCAGCCCCAGCATTTT. Protein: CASSLGTGGGFWNQPQHF.

V and J are TRBV10-3 and TRBJ1-1; 7 nucleotides align to TRBD1. Germline V gene data show CDR1 as ENHRY and CDR2 as SYGVKD. The V gene end was trimmed by 2 bases and the J gene end by 4 bases; junction bases not matched to a gene: 10. CDR3 size: 16 residues. The CDR3 region is CAISERQGVGGTEAFF. Written as DNA, the CDR3 is TGTGCCATCAGTGAGCGGCAGGGGGTAGGGGGCACTGAAGCTTTCTTT.

V gene TRBV9 combines with J gene TRBJ2-1, with TRBD1 identical over 7 bases. V dropped 4 bases and J dropped 7; count of bases not matched to a gene: 14. Germline loops: CDR1 SGDLS, CDR2 YYNGEE. The CDR3 consists of 16 residues. CDR3 nucleotide sequence: TGTGCCAGCAGCCCTACCCCGGCAGGGGGAAGAAATGAGCAGTTCTTC. It encodes CASSPTPAGGRNEQFF.

The chain is built from TRBV3-1 (or the pseudogene TRBV3-2) and TRBJ2-7; D is unresolved. Trimming removed 1 base at V and 1 base at J, with 5 bases between. This CDR3 spans 13 amino acids. Per the germline V gene, CDR1 is LGHDT and CDR2 is YNNKEL (reference sequence). The CDR3 reads CASSQVQSYEQYF. The CDR3 coding sequence is TGTGCCAGCAGCCAAGTCCAGTCCTACGAGCAGTACTTC.

V is TRBV5-1 and J is TRBJ2-2; 8 bases line up with TRBD1. V trimming: 4 bases; J trimming: 7 bases; junction bases outside the gene matches: 9. CDR1 is SGHRS, CDR2 YFSETQ, per germline. The CDR3 is 15 amino acids. The DNA of the CDR3 is TGCGCCAGCAGCCCGCTAGGACAGGGCAGCGGGGAGCTGTTTTTT. Translation gives CASSPLGQGSGELFF.

This clone occurred once. Within the sample, other DNA sequences also encode this same CDR3. In nucleotides, the CDR3 is TGTGCCAGCAGTTACCCCGGGACAGGTCTTTATAGCAATCAGCCCCAGCATTTT. Protein product: CASSYPGTGLYSNQPQHF. The chain links TRBV6-2 or TRBV6-3 to TRBJ1-5, with TRBD1 matching 8 bases. J was trimmed by 0 bases and V by 2 bases; bases with no gene match: 9. This CDR3 contains 18 residues. CDR1 MNHEY and CDR2 SVGEGT come from the germline V gene.

The chain couples TRBV7-9 to TRBJ2-1; 10 nucleotides line up with TRBD1. The trim removed 5 bases at V and 5 bases at J, leaving 6 bases unmatched. The V gene's germline CDR1 is SEHNR and CDR2 FQNEAQ (reference sequence). The CDR3 contains 15 residues. CDR3 sequence (DNA): TGTGCCAGCAGCCCCGGACAGGGGGGGCACAATGAGCAGTTCTTC. Residues: CASSPGQGGHNEQFF.

The rearrangement uses TRBV6-5 and TRBJ2-7, with TRBD2 identical over 11 bases. The CDR3 runs to 16 residues. Germline-derived CDR1 and CDR2 are MNHEY and SVGAGI. J was trimmed by 5 bases and V by 4 bases; bases with no gene match: 10. The CDR3 nucleotides are TGTGCCAGCAGTTCGGCTAGCGGGAGGAAGAATCACGAGCAGTACTTC. It is translated as CASSSASGRKNHEQYF.

This clone came up a few times. V and J are TRBV6-2 or TRBV6-3 and TRBJ1-1; no clear D gene. The CDR3 totals 13 residues. Germline V gene sequence: CDR1 MNHEY, CDR2 SVGEGT. The germline V and J ends were trimmed by 2 bases and 2 bases, with 6 bases remaining between them. The CDR3 nucleotides read TGTGCCAGCAGTTACCGGGGAAACACTGAAGCTTTCTTT. It specifies CASSYRGNTEAFF.

The count of this clone is one. The V call is TRBV19, the J call TRBJ2-7; 7 bases are a match to TRBD2. The ends lost 7 bases at V and 7 bases at J; junction bases unmatched: 7. The CDR3 sequence is 12 residues long. Per the germline V gene, CDR1 is LNHDA and CDR2 is SQIVND (reference sequence). CDR3 sequence reads: CASNPGAGEQYF. CDR3 sequence (DNA): TGTGCCAGTAATCCGGGAGCGGGGGAGCAGTACTTC.

The gene calls are TRBV28 and TRBJ1-2; perhaps TRBD1 as D (6 bases). CDR3 length: 16 residues. V lost 6 bases, J lost 1 base, and 18 bases lay in between. Germline V CDR1 and CDR2: MDHEN, SYDVKM. CDR3 loop: CASSLPGQYDNYGYTF. CDR3 bases: TGTGCCAGCAGCCTACCCGGACAGTACGATAACTATGGCTACACCTTC.

This chain joins TRBV4-3 and TRBJ2-1; tentatively, D is TRBD2 (6 bases). Trimming took 0 bases from V and 8 from J, leaving 17 bases between them. The CDR3 length is 16 residues. Germline CDR1 LGHNA, CDR2 YSLEER. As DNA, the CDR3 is TGCGCCAGCAGCCAAGATACGCTCACTAGCCTACATGAGCAGTTCTTC. Protein sequence: CASSQDTLTSLHEQFF.

The J gene is TRBJ2-5, the V gene TRBV29-1; a weak D match, TRBD1 (6 bases). The CDR3 is 14 amino acids. V was shortened by 5 bases and J by 5 bases, with 18 bases between the two germline ends. Germline loops: CDR1 SQVTM, CDR2 ANQGSEA. This chain's CDR3 is CSVPDSQVWETQYF. The CDR3 DNA reads as TGCAGCGTTCCGGACAGTCAGGTTTGGGAGACCCAGTACTTC.

This chain links TRBV18 with TRBJ1-2; D remains ambiguous. The V and J ends lost 3 bases and 1 base respectively, with 9 bases between them. CDR1 and CDR2 from the germline V gene are KGHSH and LQKENI. The CDR3 has 14 amino acids. CDR3: CASSPDLSNYGYTF. CDR3 in DNA: TGTGCCAGCTCACCTGATCTCAGTAACTATGGCTACACCTTC.

The rearrangement links TRBV5-8 to TRBJ2-5; D gene unclear. V was shortened by 4 bases and J by 0 bases, with 7 bases between the two germline ends. Germline CDR1 and CDR2: SGHTS and YDEGEE. The CDR3 has 13 amino acids. Here the CDR3 reads CASSPDYQETQYF. In DNA form, the CDR3 reads TGTGCCAGCAGCCCCGACTACCAAGAGACCCAGTACTTC.